The 19 T cell receptor beta chains reported below all come from one sample, sequenced in a study of CD8 T cells in ankylosing spondylitis. These receptors have no known antigen. Study-level results: Typical of ankylosing spondylitis blood, it appeared, was a TCR beta motif of under 10 highly homologous variants.

MiXCR was run by TCRdb on the 5' RACE reads, yielding one entry per CDR3 protein. The profile shows some 450,000 distinct CDR3 sequences, 17% of them singletons. The material sequenced was blood, either unsorted or a sorted T cell fraction (not recorded which). The receptor set was obtained from a male donor with ankylosing spondylitis.

This clonotype came up a few times. The rearrangement links TRBV5-1 to TRBJ1-3; 7 positions agree with TRBD1. This CDR3 has 16 residues. In germline, CDR1 is SGHRS, CDR2 YFSETQ. V trimming: 4 bases; J trimming: 0 bases; junction bases outside the gene matches: 7. CDR3 DNA: TGCGCCAGCAGCCCAGGACAGGAAATCTCTGGAAACACCATATATTTT. Residues: CASSPGQEISGNTIYF.

The V and J genes are TRBV2 and TRBJ2-1; unclear D gene. Germline-derived CDR1 and CDR2 are SNHLY and FYNNEI. V was shortened by 6 bases and J by 5 bases, with 14 bases between the two germline ends. This CDR3 contains 14 residues. The CDR3 reads CASRRSEANNEQFF. The CDR3 region has the DNA TGTGCCAGCAGGAGGTCCGAAGCAAACAATGAGCAGTTCTTC.

The chain has TRBV4-3 and TRBJ2-5, with 11 bases that match TRBD2. The CDR3 contains 16 residues. V was pared by 3 bases and J by 5 bases, with 8 bases of the junction left unmatched. Per germline, CDR1 LGHNA and CDR2 YSLEER. The CDR3 nucleotides read TGCGCCAGCAGCCAGCAACTAGCGGGAGAGGGGGAGACCCAGTACTTC. Encoded protein: CASSQQLAGEGETQYF.

The V gene is TRBV24-1, the J gene TRBJ2-6; 9 bases match TRBD2. Germline CDR1 reads KGHDR; CDR2 reads SFDVKD. This CDR3 spans 15 amino acids. Losses at the gene ends were 9 bases for V and 0 bases for J; bases not matched to a gene: 2. CDR3 DNA sequence: TGTGCCACCGCAGCGGGGGGCTCTGGGGCCAACGTCCTGACTTTC. It specifies CATAAGGSGANVLTF.

The chain combines TRBV3-1 with TRBJ2-3; 9 bases agree with TRBD2. The germline V gene has CDR1 LGHDT and CDR2 YNNKEL (reference sequence). The CDR3 is 14 residues long. The J segment lost 5 bases and the V segment lost 4 bases, leaving 4 bases of the junction unmatched. The CDR3 nucleotides read TGTGCCAGCAGCCCGCGGGGGGGGCGAGATACGCAGTATTTT. The encoded protein is CASSPRGGRDTQYF.

The chain carries TRBV10-3 and TRBJ2-3; TRBD1 agrees at 8 bases. With 5 bases clipped from V and 2 bases from J, the junction kept 6 bases outside the gene matches. Germline values: CDR1 ENHRY, CDR2 SYGVKD. This CDR3 contains 15 residues. The CDR3 DNA reads as TGTGCCATCAGTCCGGGACAGGACAACACAGATACGCAGTATTTT. Protein product: CAISPGQDNTDTQYF.

This clonotype turned up a few times. CDR3 nucleotide sequence: TGTGCCAGCAGCTCCCGGGACATTAGCACAGATACGCAGTATTTT. Protein: CASSSRDISTDTQYF. J is TRBJ2-3 and V is TRBV9; D is possibly TRBD1 (6 bases). V lost 4 bases to trimming and J lost 0 bases, with 12 bases between them. Germline CDR1 and CDR2: SGDLS and YYNGEE. The CDR3 covers 15 residues.

The sample holds a few counts of this clonotype. V and J are TRBV6-2 or TRBV6-3 and TRBJ1-2; D might be TRBD1 (5 bases). The germline V gene encodes CDR1 MNHEY and CDR2 SVGEGT. This CDR3 is 14 amino acids long. With 7 bases removed from V and 4 bases from J, the gap between germline ends came to 16 bases. The CDR3 loop reads CASMATGVGYGYTF. The CDR3 DNA sequence: TGTGCCAGCATGGCAACAGGAGTCGGCTATGGCTACACCTTC.

The sample holds a few counts of this clonotype. The chain combines TRBV5-1 with TRBJ1-5; no clear D gene. CDR1 and CDR2 (germline): SGHRS, YFSETQ. The CDR3 spans 13 residues. Trimming left V 0 bases short and J 6 bases short, with 7 bases between. The CDR3, as DNA: TGCGCCAGCAGCTTGGTGGTGGGTCAGCCCCAGCATTTT. It is translated as CASSLVVGQPQHF. The full variable domain, with the rest looked up from reference TRBV5-1 and TRBJ1-5, is KAGVTQTPRYLIKTRGQQVTLSCSPISGHRSVSWYQQTPGQGLQFLFEYFSETQRNKGNFPGRFSGRQFSNSRSEMNVSTLELGDSALYLCASSLVVGQPQHFGDGTRLSIL.

There are a few counts of this clonotype. The V call is TRBV19, the J call TRBJ1-1; perhaps TRBD1 as D (6 bases). The ends were cut back, 3 bases at V and 10 bases at J, with 15 bases in the middle. This CDR3 has 13 amino acids. CDR1 and CDR2 (germline): LNHDA, SQIVND (reference sequence). Here the CDR3 DNA reads TGTGCCAGTAGTATGGGACACCGTATCGGAGCTTTCTTT. Amino acids: CASSMGHRIGAFF.

In its sample, this clonotype was seen a few times. The chain couples TRBV27 to TRBJ2-3; tentative D call: TRBD2 (7 bases). The CDR3 contains 14 residues. CDR1 is MNHEY, CDR2 SMNVEV, per germline (reference sequence). V was shortened by 8 bases and J by 1 base, with 13 bases between the two germline ends. In nucleotides, the CDR3 is TGTGCCAGCGGGCGGGGGCCACGCACAGATACGCAGTATTTT. Translated, it gives CASGRGPRTDTQYF.

This chain connects TRBV6-1 to TRBJ1-2; TRBD1 agrees at 9 bases. The germline gives CDR1 MNHNS, CDR2 SASEGT. The CDR3 consists of 15 residues. V shed 8 bases and J 6 bases; nucleotides not matched to a gene: 13. The CDR3, as DNA: TGTGCCAGCCGAACACAGGGGGCGCTCGGAAATGGCTACACCTTC. Amino acids: CASRTQGALGNGYTF.

The J gene is TRBJ1-1, the V gene TRBV19; TRBD1 matches 7 bases. CDR1 LNHDA and CDR2 SQIVND come from the germline V gene (reference sequence). The CDR3 totals 12 residues. The junction had 6 bases not matched to a gene; V was cut back by 11 bases and J by 3 bases. CDR3 in amino acids: CACNQGDTEAFF. The CDR3 DNA reads as TGTGCCTGCAATCAGGGGGACACTGAAGCTTTCTTT.

This clonotype was counted ten times or more. The V gene is TRBV3-1, the J gene TRBJ2-5; possibly TRBD1 for D (5 bases). Germline CDR1 reads LGHDT; CDR2 reads YNNKEL (reference sequence). This CDR3 comprises 12 residues. Trimming removed 5 bases from V and 4 bases from J, with 8 bases in between. CDR3: CASSFDRETQYF. CDR3 nucleotide sequence: TGTGCCAGCAGCTTCGACAGAGAGACCCAGTACTTC.

The chain carries TRBV6-1 and TRBJ2-3, with 8 bases aligning to TRBD2. CDR3 length: 14 residues. The V gene's germline CDR1 is MNHNS and CDR2 SASEGT. V was pared by 10 bases and J by 2 bases, with 8 bases of the junction left unmatched. The CDR3 region is CATGSGGPTDTQYF. CDR3 nucleotides: TGTGCCACGGGGAGCGGGGGACCCACAGATACGCAGTATTTT.

This clonotype was observed at least ten times. The chain links TRBV12-3 or TRBV12-4 to TRBJ2-3; 8 bases align to TRBD1. The CDR3 consists of 17 residues. V dropped 6 bases and J dropped 1; count of bases not matched to a gene: 12. The CDR3 DNA is TGTGCCAGCAGAACAGACAGGGGTGAGAGGGGCACAGATACGCAGTATTTT. Translation: CASRTDRGERGTDTQYF.

The genes are TRBV18 and TRBJ2-1; the match to TRBD2 covers 12 bases. This CDR3 comprises 16 residues. Germline V gene lookup returns CDR1 KGHSH and CDR2 LQKENI. Unmatched junction bases numbered 6, after V lost 6 bases and J lost 3 bases. The CDR3 coding sequence is TGTGCCAGCTCTAAGACTAGCGGGGGTATCTACAATGAGCAGTTCTTC. Encoded protein: CASSKTSGGIYNEQFF.

J is TRBJ2-5 and V is TRBV18; D unclear. Trimming took off 5 bases at V and 5 bases at J, with 15 bases between the two ends. Looked up from germline, CDR1 is KGHSH and CDR2 is LQKENI. The CDR3 totals 14 residues. CDR3 in amino acids: CASSKLAGEETQYF. The CDR3 nucleotides are TGTGCCAGCTCAAAATTGGCAGGAGAGGAGACCCAGTACTTC.

In this sample, this clonotype turned up many times. The chain has TRBV27 and TRBJ2-5, with 9 bases identical to TRBD1. The germline V gene has CDR1 MNHEY and CDR2 SMNVEV (reference sequence). V shed 6 bases, J shed 2 bases, and the junction held 13 bases outside the gene matches. The CDR3 covers 17 residues. This chain's CDR3 is CASRRQQGALLQETQYF. The CDR3, as DNA: TGTGCCAGCAGGCGACAACAGGGGGCACTTCTTCAAGAGACCCAGTACTTC.